The 19 T cell receptor beta chains below all came from one sample that was sequenced in a study of blood T cells in healthy people across ages. A second PCR, run for about 7 to 11 cycles, used a sample-barcoded 5' primer plus a J-beta primer mix. Using its own MiXCR run on the 5' RACE reads, TCRdb lists one record per CDR3 protein. This sample has over 950,000 distinct CDR3 sequences, with 45% to 60% found just once. The sample consisted of blood. These receptor sequences come from a woman between 55 and 75 years old in good health.

The genes are TRBV20-1 and TRBJ2-7, with 8 bases identical to TRBD2. After removal of 3 bases from V and 0 bases from J, the junction contained 7 bases not matched to a gene. The CDR3 totals 15 residues. Germline values: CDR1 DFQATT, CDR2 SNEGSKA (reference sequence). CDR3 residues: CSARVIAGSSYEQYF. In nucleotides, the CDR3 is TGCAGTGCTAGGGTGATAGCGGGGAGCTCCTACGAGCAGTACTTC.

Only one count was recorded for this clonotype. The chain employs TRBV20-1 and TRBJ2-1; 13 bases are shared with TRBD2. Germline V gene sequence: CDR1 DFQATT, CDR2 SNEGSKA (reference sequence). The junction had 7 bases not matched to a gene; V was cut back by 6 bases and J by 8 bases. The CDR3 runs 14 residues. This chain's CDR3 is CSATLAGGRDEQFF. The DNA for the CDR3 is TGCAGTGCCACACTAGCGGGAGGGCGGGATGAGCAGTTCTTC.

This clonotype was detected only a few times. The chain has TRBV29-1 and TRBJ2-5; perhaps TRBD1 as D (5 bases). The germline CDR1 and CDR2 sequences are SQVTM and ANQGSEA. V lost 0 bases and J lost 0, with 14 bases in between. The CDR3 runs 16 residues. The CDR3 here is CSVEESPGWHQETQYF. The CDR3 DNA reads as TGCAGCGTTGAAGAATCCCCAGGGTGGCACCAAGAGACCCAGTACTTC.

The rearrangement uses TRBV29-1 and TRBJ2-1; D is possibly TRBD1 or TRBD2 (5 bases each). CDR1 SQVTM and CDR2 ANQGSEA come from the germline V gene. V was cut by 7 bases and J by 7 bases, with 11 bases left in between. This CDR3 spans 11 amino acids. Written as DNA, the CDR3 is TGCAGCGGCCGGGGCCCAAATGAGCAGTTCTTC. Residues: CSGRGPNEQFF.

The chain recombines TRBV18 with TRBJ2-1; 11 bases map to TRBD2. Germline V lookup: CDR1 KGHSH, CDR2 LQKENI. The CDR3 consists of 17 residues. Trimming took 5 bases from V and 5 from J; bases not matched to a gene: 11. The CDR3 DNA reads TGTGCCAGCTCATACGACCTACCGGGACTAGCGGACAATGAGCAGTTCTTC. Translation gives CASSYDLPGLADNEQFF.

The chain employs TRBV6-5 and TRBJ2-1; TRBD1 is a possible D gene (5 bases). The assigned J gene may be wrong: the sequence end matches TRBJ2-7 better. CDR3 size: 15 residues. Germline V gene sequence: CDR1 MNHEY, CDR2 SVGAGI. CDR3 nucleotides: TGTGCCAGCAGTCCCCGACAGCATTCCTACAATGAGCAGTACTTC. This sequence encodes CASSPRQHSYNEQYF.

Only a few counts were recorded for this clonotype. The chain couples TRBV27 to TRBJ2-1, with 11 nucleotides matching TRBD1. J lost 7 bases, V lost 6 bases, and 5 bases had no gene match. Per the germline V gene, CDR1 is MNHEY and CDR2 is SMNVEV (reference sequence). The CDR3 is 14 residues long. CDR3 nucleotide sequence: TGTGCCAGCAGCCGGACAGGGGGCTTAAATGAGCAGTTCTTC. Protein sequence: CASSRTGGLNEQFF.

In regard to this clonotype: The germline gene is not matched at one end of the junction; a read error may be the cause. This rearrangement joins TRBV6-2 or TRBV6-3 to TRBJ2-7; D perhaps matches TRBD1 (5 bases). Germline V gene data show CDR1 as MNHEY and CDR2 as SVGEGT. This CDR3 has 14 amino acids. The CDR3 DNA reads TGTGCCGGCAGTTCCCAGGGCGCTTCCTACGAGCAGTACTTC. This encodes CAGSSQGASYEQYF.

The gene calls are TRBV2 and TRBJ1-2; D uncertain. The CDR3 runs 12 residues. CDR1 SNHLY and CDR2 FYNNEI come from the germline V gene. Trimming removed 5 bases at V and 2 bases at J, with 6 bases between. Here the CDR3 reads CASSYDNYGYTF. The CDR3 DNA is TGTGCCAGCAGTTATGACAACTATGGCTACACCTTC.

V usage is TRBV29-1 and J usage is TRBJ2-1; maybe TRBD2 (5 bases). Looked up from germline, CDR1 is SQVTM and CDR2 is ANQGSEA. V lost 4 bases, J lost 7 bases, and 14 bases lay in between. The CDR3 is 13 amino acids. The CDR3 protein is CSVAEASNNEQFF. The CDR3 DNA reads TGCAGCGTTGCGGAGGCCAGCAATAATGAGCAGTTCTTC.

The genes are TRBV7-2 and TRBJ2-3; D may be TRBD1 (6 bases). Germline V gene sequence: CDR1 SGHTA, CDR2 FQGNSA. Trimming removed 1 base from V and 6 bases from J, with 11 bases in between. This CDR3 has 14 amino acids. The DNA of the CDR3 is TGTGCCAGCAGCTTAGTCGGCCAGGGGGATACGCAGTATTTT. It codes for CASSLVGQGDTQYF.

This sequence joins TRBV12-3 or TRBV12-4 and TRBJ2-2, with a weak D call TRBD2 (5 bases). Trimming pared 5 bases from V and 6 bases from J, leaving 10 bases between. This CDR3 contains 13 residues. CDR3 residues: CASSGVGAGELFF. The CDR3 region has the DNA TGTGCCAGCAGTGGGGTCGGGGCCGGGGAGCTGTTTTTT.

This chain joins TRBV6-1 and TRBJ2-1; the D is unclear. The CDR3 totals 13 residues. CDR1 and CDR2 (germline): MNHNS, SASEGT. V dropped 10 bases and J dropped 10 bases, with 20 bases sitting between them. The chain's CDR3 is CATQYRPLQEQFF. In DNA, the CDR3 is TGTGCCACCCAGTATAGACCCCTGCAGGAGCAGTTCTTC.

The genes are TRBV4-1 and TRBJ2-1, with TRBD2 matching over 7 bases. The V gene end was trimmed by 1 base and the J gene end by 6 bases; junction bases not matched to a gene: 6. The CDR3 runs to 15 residues. Looked up from germline, CDR1 is MGHRA and CDR2 is YSYEKL. The CDR3 sequence is CASSQATSLANEQFF. The CDR3 DNA reads as TGCGCCAGCAGCCAAGCGACTAGCTTGGCCAATGAGCAGTTCTTC.

This chain links TRBV7-9 with TRBJ1-2, with 7 bases identical to TRBD1. This CDR3 has 15 residues. Trimming at V came to 4 bases and at J to 4 bases, leaving 9 bases not matched to a gene. Germline loops: CDR1 SEHNR, CDR2 FQNEAQ (reference sequence). In DNA, the CDR3 is TGTGCCAGCAGCTCAGGAACAGGGGTATTCTATGGCTACACCTTC. It translates to CASSSGTGVFYGYTF.

The chain is built from TRBV6-5 and TRBJ1-1; tentatively, D is TRBD1 (5 bases). Per germline, CDR1 MNHEY and CDR2 SVGAGI. The CDR3 is made up of 16 amino acids. Trimming shortened V by 0 bases and J by 4 bases, and 15 bases separated the two germline ends. The CDR3 loop reads CASSYSREWRGTEAFF. The CDR3 bases are TGTGCCAGCAGTTACTCGAGGGAATGGAGGGGCACTGAAGCTTTCTTT.

J is TRBJ2-7 and V is TRBV27; TRBD2 matches at 9 bases. This CDR3 region has 17 residues. CDR1 and CDR2 from the germline V gene are MNHEY and SMNVEV (reference sequence). After removal of 1 base from V and 1 base from J, the junction contained 8 bases not matched to a gene. The CDR3, as DNA: TGTGCCAGCAGTTTATTGGGACTAGCTACCAGGTCCTACGAGCAGTACTTC. Amino acid sequence: CASSLLGLATRSYEQYF.

The chain is built from TRBV28 and TRBJ2-7, with 9 bases matching TRBD2. Germline CDR1 is MDHEN and CDR2 is SYDVKM. The CDR3 covers 15 residues. V trimming: 4 bases; J trimming: 1 base; junction bases outside the gene matches: 5. CDR3 amino acids: CASSSPSGRSYEQYF. CDR3 DNA sequence: TGTGCCAGCAGTTCGCCGAGCGGGAGGTCCTACGAGCAGTACTTC.

The chain uses TRBV20-1 and TRBJ2-1; D perhaps matches TRBD2 (6 bases). The germline CDR1 and CDR2 sequences are DFQATT and SNEGSKA (reference sequence). The CDR3 totals 14 residues. V lost 3 bases to trimming and J lost 0 bases, with 9 bases between them. CDR3 amino acids: CSASGGTSYNEQFF. In nucleotides, the CDR3 is TGCAGTGCTAGTGGGGGGACCTCCTACAATGAGCAGTTCTTC.